This T cell receptor (beta chain) was captured by sequencing in a study of blood T cells in healthy people across ages. Study results and caveats: The unsorted PBMCs prevented any conclusive comparison of naive versus antigen-experienced cells. Long-lived donors carried more naive CD4+ cells and greater diversity than aged donors.

PCR was performed a second time for 7 to 11 cycles using a sample-barcoded 5' primer and a J-beta primer mix. From the 5' RACE reads, TCRdb called clonotypes with MiXCR, one entry per CDR3 protein. Here the sample spans some 1.5 million distinct CDR3 sequences, approximately 30% being singletons. The V and J ends lost 7 bases and 7 bases, in that order; junction bases with no gene match: 11. Germline values: CDR1 SGHVS, CDR2 FQNEAQ. The CDR3 is 15 residues long. This clonotype has just a few counts. Antigen unknown. Sequenced input: blood. This sequence joins TRBV7-8 and TRBJ2-1; 9 bases line up with TRBD2. The source of this sequence is a woman under 40 in good health. The DNA of the CDR3 is TGTGCCAGCACCCGGGGAGCGGGAGGAGGAAATGAGCAGTTCTTC. Translated: CASTRGAGGGNEQFF. The full variable domain, with the rest looked up from reference TRBV7-8 and TRBJ2-1, is GAGVSQSPRYKVAKRGQDVALRCDPISGHVSLFWYQQALGQGPEFLTYFQNEAQLDKSGLPSDRFFAERPEGSVSTLKIQRTQQEDSAVYLCASTRGAGGGNEQFFGPGTRLTVL.